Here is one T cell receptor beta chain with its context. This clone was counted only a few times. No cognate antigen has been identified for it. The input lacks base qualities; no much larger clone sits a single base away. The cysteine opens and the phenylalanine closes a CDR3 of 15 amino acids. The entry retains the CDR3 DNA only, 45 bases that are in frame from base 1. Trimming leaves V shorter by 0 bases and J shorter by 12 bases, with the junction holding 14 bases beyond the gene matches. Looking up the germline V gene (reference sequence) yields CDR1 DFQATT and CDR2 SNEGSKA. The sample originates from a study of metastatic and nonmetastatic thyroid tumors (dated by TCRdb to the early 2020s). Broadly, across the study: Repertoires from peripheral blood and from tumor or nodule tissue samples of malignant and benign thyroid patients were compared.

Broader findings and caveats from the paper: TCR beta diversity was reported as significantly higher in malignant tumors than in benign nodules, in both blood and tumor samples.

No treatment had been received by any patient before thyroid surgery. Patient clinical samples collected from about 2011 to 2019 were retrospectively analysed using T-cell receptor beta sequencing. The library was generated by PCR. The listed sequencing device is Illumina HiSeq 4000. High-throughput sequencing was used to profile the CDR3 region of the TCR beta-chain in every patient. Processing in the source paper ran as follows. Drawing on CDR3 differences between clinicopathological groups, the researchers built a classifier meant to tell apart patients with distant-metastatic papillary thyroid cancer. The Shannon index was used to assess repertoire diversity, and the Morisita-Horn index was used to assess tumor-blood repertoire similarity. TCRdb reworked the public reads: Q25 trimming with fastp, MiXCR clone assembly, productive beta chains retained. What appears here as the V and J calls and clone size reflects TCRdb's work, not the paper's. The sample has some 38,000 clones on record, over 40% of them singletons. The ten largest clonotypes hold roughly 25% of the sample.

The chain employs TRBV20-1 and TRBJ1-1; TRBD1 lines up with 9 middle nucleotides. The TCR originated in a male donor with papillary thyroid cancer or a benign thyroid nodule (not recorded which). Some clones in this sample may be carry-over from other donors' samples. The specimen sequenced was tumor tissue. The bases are TGCAGTGCTAGAGATGGCGCCGGGGGACAGGGTGGGCCTTTCTTT. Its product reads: CSARDGAGGQGGPFF.